Described below is a single T cell receptor (beta chain) sequence and its context. The antigen remains unidentified. Patients with other autoimmune diseases, uncontrolled infections, pregnancy or lactation were excluded. The record originates from a study of Graves' ophthalmopathy and Graves' hyperthyroidism. RNA transcripts were the source from which TCR beta CDR3 regions were amplified. The first round was an RT-PCR with HTBI primers, and the second round was a multiplex PCR. TCRdb recomputed calls from the multiplex PCR reads with MiXCR, one row per CDR3 protein. The sample has almost 750,000 distinct CDR3 sequences; approximately 40% are singletons. CDR3 length: 15 residues. Germline trimming cut 2 bases from V and 3 bases from J; bases unmatched to any gene: 2. Looked up from germline, CDR1 is SGHTA and CDR2 is FQGNSA. Study findings and constraints: In predicting ophthalmopathy progression, the model reached around 66% sensitivity and roughly 74% specificity.

The chain uses TRBV7-2 and TRBJ2-5; the match to TRBD2 covers 11 bases. The receptor was derived from an adult man with Graves' ophthalmopathy. What was sequenced was peripheral blood. CDR3 amino acids: CASSLSLAGEETQYF. CDR3 sequence (DNA): TGTGCCAGCAGCTTATCACTAGCGGGGGAAGAGACCCAGTACTTC. Complete variable domain (other parts from reference TRBV7-2 and TRBJ2-5): GAGVSQSPSNKVTEKGKDVELRCDPISGHTALYWYRQSLGQGLEFLIYFQGNSAPDKSGLPSDRFSAERTGGSVSTLTIQRTQQEDSAVYLCASSLSLAGEETQYFGPGTRLLVL.